These T cell receptor beta chains were read from a single sample in a study of T cell responses to AZD1222 COVID-19 vaccine. Data came from immunoSEQ multiplex PCR; TCRdb stores just in-frame clones and leaves some out. This table has some 140,000 clones, over 75% appearing once. The source was peripheral blood, collected 28 days after the second AZD1222 dose. The source of these receptors is an adult who received the AZD1222 COVID-19 vaccine. CDR3s include the opening cysteine and the closing phenylalanine or tryptophan. D genes are given only for firm matches. Some rows mark clone size as missing; the rest say once, few, many or name a class of expanded clone.

v_gene: TRBV15; d_gene: .; abundance: .; j_gene: TRBJ1-1; CDR3aa: CATSRDPHVNTEAFF; CDR3nt: TGTGCCACCAGCAGAGATCCCCACGTAAACACTGAAGCTTTCTTT
v_gene: TRBV4-1; d_gene: TRBD1; abundance: .; j_gene: TRBJ2-5; CDR3aa: CASSLMTGGETQYF; CDR3nt: TGCGCCAGCAGCCTTATGACAGGGGGAGAGACCCAGTACTTC
v_gene: TRBV7-9; d_gene: .; abundance: few; j_gene: TRBJ1-6; CDR3aa: CASSIAYGSYNSPLHF; CDR3nt: TGTGCCAGCTCCATAGCTTACGGCTCCTATAATTCACCCCTCCACTTT
v_gene: TRBV28; d_gene: .; abundance: .; j_gene: TRBJ1-2; CDR3aa: CASTSREIYGYTF; CDR3nt: TGTGCCAGCACCTCTCGGGAGATCTATGGCTACACCTTC
v_gene: TRBV7-2; d_gene: .; abundance: .; j_gene: TRBJ1-1; CDR3aa: CASSPTLQTGEAFF; CDR3nt: TGTGCCAGCAGTCCAACACTGCAAACAGGGGAAGCTTTCTTT
v_gene: TRBV18; d_gene: .; abundance: .; j_gene: TRBJ2-5; CDR3aa: CATGRLQETQYF; CDR3nt: TGTGCCACCGGGCGACTCCAAGAGACCCAGTACTTC
v_gene: TRBV12-3/TRBV12-4; d_gene: .; abundance: .; j_gene: TRBJ2-1; CDR3aa: CASSFQGYNEQFF; CDR3nt: TGTGCCAGCAGTTTTCAGGGATACAATGAGCAGTTCTTC
v_gene: TRBV7-2; d_gene: TRBD1; abundance: .; j_gene: TRBJ1-1; CDR3aa: CASSFEPGQGAFNTEAFF; CDR3nt: TGTGCCAGCAGCTTTGAACCGGGACAGGGGGCTTTCAACACTGAAGCTTTCTTT
v_gene: TRBV6-5; d_gene: .; abundance: .; j_gene: TRBJ1-3; CDR3aa: CASSPSYSGNTIYF; CDR3nt: TGTGCCAGCAGTCCCTCGTACTCTGGAAACACCATATATTTT
v_gene: TRBV6-5; d_gene: .; abundance: .; j_gene: TRBJ1-1; CDR3aa: CASTLGFNTEAFF; CDR3nt: TGTGCCAGCACGCTGGGATTCAACACTGAAGCTTTCTTT
v_gene: TRBV11-2; d_gene: TRBD2; abundance: .; j_gene: TRBJ2-5; CDR3aa: CASSLGLAGQETQYF; CDR3nt: TGTGCCAGCAGCTTAGGACTAGCGGGACAAGAGACCCAGTACTTC
v_gene: TRBV3-1/TRBV3-2; d_gene: .; abundance: .; j_gene: TRBJ2-4; CDR3aa: CASSQDWGPQMTKNIQYF; CDR3nt: TGTGCCAGCAGCCAAGATTGGGGACCTCAGATGACCAAAAACATTCAGTACTTC
v_gene: TRBV5-5; d_gene: TRBD1; abundance: few; j_gene: TRBJ1-5; CDR3aa: CASSPGGGRGNQPQHF; CDR3nt: TGTGCCAGCAGCCCTGGAGGGGGCAGGGGCAATCAGCCCCAGCATTTT
v_gene: TRBV4-1; d_gene: .; abundance: .; j_gene: TRBJ1-2; CDR3aa: CASSQRALYGYTF; CDR3nt: TGCGCCAGCAGCCAAAGGGCGTTGTATGGCTACACCTTC
v_gene: TRBV5-8; d_gene: .; abundance: .; j_gene: TRBJ1-1; CDR3aa: CASGPQAFF; CDR3nt: TGTGCCAGCGGTCCCCAAGCTTTCTTT
v_gene: TRBV2; d_gene: .; abundance: .; j_gene: TRBJ1-1; CDR3aa: CANFNTEAFF; CDR3nt: TGTGCCAACTTTAACACTGAAGCTTTCTTT
v_gene: TRBV6-5; d_gene: TRBD1; abundance: .; j_gene: TRBJ1-6; CDR3aa: CASSSGGPQYSPLHF; CDR3nt: TGTGCCAGCAGTTCAGGGGGCCCCCAATATTCACCCCTCCACTTT
v_gene: TRBV9; d_gene: TRBD2; abundance: .; j_gene: TRBJ2-7; CDR3aa: CASSGWTSGGSYEQYF; CDR3nt: TGTGCCAGCAGCGGCTGGACTAGCGGGGGCTCGTACGAGCAGTACTTC
v_gene: TRBV5-5; d_gene: .; abundance: few; j_gene: TRBJ1-5; CDR3aa: CASSPALEPQHF; CDR3nt: TGTGCCAGCAGCCCCGCGCTGGAGCCCCAGCATTTT
v_gene: TRBV28; d_gene: .; abundance: .; j_gene: TRBJ1-4; CDR3aa: CAIRGRRGEKLFF; CDR3nt: TGTGCCATCCGGGGGCGTCGGGGTGAAAAACTGTTTTTT
v_gene: TRBV19; d_gene: .; abundance: .; j_gene: TRBJ2-7; CDR3aa: CASSIGRSSYEQYF; CDR3nt: TGTGCCAGTAGTATAGGCAGGTCCTCCTACGAGCAGTACTTC
v_gene: TRBV19; d_gene: TRBD1; abundance: .; j_gene: TRBJ1-2; CDR3aa: CASSTQDRVYGYTF; CDR3nt: TGTGCCAGTAGTACTCAGGACAGGGTCTATGGCTACACCTTC
v_gene: TRBV4-1; d_gene: TRBD1; abundance: .; j_gene: TRBJ1-4; CDR3aa: CASSQNMGGDRANEKLFF; CDR3nt: TGCGCCAGCAGCCAAAATATGGGGGGGGACAGGGCTAATGAAAAACTGTTTTTT
v_gene: TRBV9; d_gene: .; abundance: .; j_gene: TRBJ1-5; CDR3aa: CASSRDVARPQHF; CDR3nt: TGTGCCAGTTCCCGGGACGTTGCTCGGCCCCAGCATTTT
v_gene: TRBV7-3; d_gene: .; abundance: .; j_gene: TRBJ1-1; CDR3aa: CASSPSEGLVRTEAFF; CDR3nt: TGTGCCAGCAGCCCCTCCGAGGGATTGGTGCGCACTGAAGCTTTCTTT
v_gene: TRBV2; d_gene: TRBD2; abundance: .; j_gene: TRBJ2-1; CDR3aa: CASSGTSGRSYNEQFF; CDR3nt: TGTGCCAGCAGTGGGACTAGCGGGCGCTCCTACAATGAGCAGTTCTTC
v_gene: TRBV2; d_gene: .; abundance: .; j_gene: TRBJ1-2; CDR3aa: CASERQGFGYTF; CDR3nt: TGTGCCAGCGAGCGGCAGGGTTTTGGCTACACCTTC
v_gene: TRBV18; d_gene: .; abundance: .; j_gene: TRBJ1-2; CDR3aa: CASSPGEDYGYTF; CDR3nt: TGTGCCAGCTCGCCGGGAGAAGACTATGGCTACACCTTC
v_gene: TRBV27; d_gene: .; abundance: .; j_gene: TRBJ2-7; CDR3aa: CASSFGQTYEQYF; CDR3nt: TGTGCCAGCAGTTTCGGACAGACCTACGAGCAGTATTTC
v_gene: TRBV28; d_gene: .; abundance: .; j_gene: TRBJ1-2; CDR3aa: CASSLQDGGYTF; CDR3nt: TGTGCCAGCAGTTTGCAGGACGGCGGCTACACCTTC
v_gene: TRBV6-5; d_gene: TRBD1; abundance: .; j_gene: TRBJ2-2; CDR3aa: CASRRGHPDTGELFF; CDR3nt: TGTGCCAGCAGGAGGGGGCACCCGGACACCGGGGAGCTGTTTTTT
v_gene: TRBV11-2; d_gene: TRBD2; abundance: once; j_gene: TRBJ2-5; CDR3aa: CASRGGTRTGTQYF; CDR3nt: TGTGCCAGCAGGGGGGGGACTCGTACGGGGACCCAGTACTTC
v_gene: TRBV11-2; d_gene: TRBD1; abundance: .; j_gene: TRBJ1-3; CDR3aa: CASRPTGTAGNTIYF; CDR3nt: TGTGCCAGCAGGCCTACCGGGACAGCTGGAAACACCATATATTTT
v_gene: TRBV5-1; d_gene: TRBD2; abundance: .; j_gene: TRBJ2-2; CDR3aa: CASSLWGGANTGELFF; CDR3nt: TGCGCCAGCAGCTTGTGGGGGGGAGCGAACACCGGGGAGCTGTTTTTT
v_gene: TRBV27; d_gene: TRBD2; abundance: .; j_gene: TRBJ2-2; CDR3aa: CASSGLAGGLGTGELFF; CDR3nt: TGTGCCAGCAGTGGACTAGCGGGGGGGCTGGGCACCGGGGAGCTGTTTTTT
v_gene: TRBV11-2; d_gene: .; abundance: .; j_gene: TRBJ1-2; CDR3aa: CASSHQRGSNYGYTF; CDR3nt: TGTGCCAGCAGCCACCAACGGGGCTCTAACTATGGCTACACCTTC
v_gene: TRBV29-1; d_gene: .; abundance: .; j_gene: TRBJ1-2; CDR3aa: CSVVAGLGYGYTF; CDR3nt: TGCAGCGTTGTAGCAGGGTTAGGTTATGGCTACACCTTC
v_gene: TRBV5-6; d_gene: .; abundance: .; j_gene: TRBJ2-6; CDR3aa: CASSLFWAPPSGANVLTF; CDR3nt: TGTGCCAGCAGCTTGTTTTGGGCCCCGCCCTCTGGGGCCAACGTCCTGACTTTC
v_gene: TRBV4-1; d_gene: .; abundance: .; j_gene: TRBJ1-2; CDR3aa: CASSQAPPGSFYTF; CDR3nt: TGCGCCAGCAGCCAAGCACCCCCTGGTTCGTTCTACACCTTC
v_gene: TRBV5-4; d_gene: TRBD1; abundance: .; j_gene: TRBJ2-2; CDR3aa: CASSLGTGGTGELFF; CDR3nt: TGTGCCAGCAGCTTGGGTACAGGGGGCACCGGGGAGCTGTTTTTT
v_gene: TRBV28; d_gene: .; abundance: .; j_gene: TRBJ1-3; CDR3aa: CASSLIRDISGNTIYF; CDR3nt: TGTGCCAGCAGCCTGATCCGGGACATCTCTGGAAACACCATATATTTT
v_gene: TRBV2; d_gene: .; abundance: .; j_gene: TRBJ2-1; CDR3aa: CASSPDQGRGRSYNEQFF; CDR3nt: TGTGCCAGCAGCCCGGACCAGGGCCGAGGGCGCTCCTACAATGAGCAGTTCTTC
v_gene: TRBV11-3; d_gene: TRBD2; abundance: once; j_gene: TRBJ2-5; CDR3aa: CASSLVILGGRETQYF; CDR3nt: TGTGCCAGCAGCTTAGTGATTTTGGGAGGGAGGGAGACCCAGTACTTC
v_gene: TRBV4-1; d_gene: .; abundance: .; j_gene: TRBJ1-6; CDR3aa: CASSQVLWQANSPLHF; CDR3nt: TGCGCCAGCAGCCAAGTACTCTGGCAGGCAAATTCACCCCTCCACTTT
v_gene: TRBV12-3/TRBV12-4; d_gene: .; abundance: .; j_gene: TRBJ1-2; CDR3aa: CASSIDGYGYTF; CDR3nt: TGTGCCAGCAGCATAGACGGCTATGGCTACACCTTC